This T cell receptor (beta chain) was retrieved from a study of T cell responses to AZD1222 COVID-19 vaccine (dated by TCRdb to 2020 to 2022). Regarding the complete study: A total of approximately 240 trial participants underwent TCR sequencing, of whom more than 200 had received two doses of AZD1222 and about 26 had received two doses of the MenACWY control vaccine. Trial participants were enrolled by age into 18-55, 56-69 and 70-plus year subgroups, with around 150, 28 and 57 TCR-sequenced participants respectively. Beyond this particular receptor, the publication reports: Participants were mostly white British, with more females than males. The authors suggested clonal diversity may have been underestimated. In the small 56-69-year group, the increase in depth fell short of significance, most likely because of low power. CD4 TCRs associated with the vaccine covered the entire spike protein, and the dominant responses were in regions 160-218 and 743-854. Nearly half of unique spike-specific TCRs reportedly recognized epitopes outside regions mutated in the B.1.351 and B.1.1.7 variants. No day 14 peak-response samples were available, so repertoires were characterized only after the peak T cell response. Conclusions about previously exposed vaccinees are limited, since just a handful of AZD1222 recipients were seropositive for SARS-CoV-2 at baseline. After two AZD1222 doses, both the breadth and the depth of spike-specific TCRs were significantly higher than at day 0 and than in MenACWY recipients.

The CDR3 regions of human TCRbeta chains were analyzed by immunosequencing. Concerning the study's data processing: Repertoire TCRs were checked for matches against a reference library of SARS-CoV-2-specific TCRs that had been generated using the MIRA antigen-specificity platform. Breadth meant the fraction of unique TCRs that were SARS-CoV-2-associated, whereas depth meant the fraction of total T cells that were SARS-CoV-2-associated. Using the MIRA data, every spike-specific TCR was mapped to the spike region that the TCR reacted to and assigned to either a CD4 or a CD8 class. Log10-transformed breadth and depth values were compared by one-way ANOVA with Sidak's multiple comparisons tests. TCRdb took this table from immuneACCESS and kept in-frame rearrangements with V and J called. Such tables lack part of the clones; where checked against another copy, unresolved V genes explain under half of the gap, and the rest is unexplained. V and J calls plus clone size are reproduced from that table; the DNA served to infer D and trimming. The sample table holds about 120,000 clones, of which roughly 87% were seen once. Of the sample, just over 2.5% is held by the ten largest clones.

The sample's time point label, in plain terms: about 28 days (+/-7) after the second vaccine dose. AZD1222 recipients given second doses at about 4 weeks or at about 12 weeks were pooled, since spike-specific TCR depth and breadth were not found to differ between the two schedules. The vaccinee samples were drawn from two UK trials, COV001 and COV002, one of which was a single-blind randomized controlled phase 2/3 trial testing AZD1222 (ChAdOx1 nCoV-19) in healthy adults. For TCRbeta chain sequencing, PBMC samples were collected from trial participants at day 0 and at day 28 after the second dose. CDR3 length: 17 amino acids, cysteine to phenylalanine. The CDR3 DNA has 51 bases and is translated from base 1. As encoded in the germline V gene, CDR1 is SGHDT while CDR2 is YYEEEE. Relative to germline, V is 1 base shorter and J is 6 bases shorter, with 22 bases between their ends. With respect to this clone: Its binding antigen is unknown. Nothing much larger sits one base from this clone, and base qualities are not available.

The sequences come from peripheral blood, collected 28 days after the second AZD1222 dose. The V and J genes are TRBV5-6 and TRBJ1-1; TRBD1 could be the D gene, as 5 bases match. The TCR sequence derives from an adult who received the AZD1222 COVID-19 vaccine. CDR3 loop: CASSLSGWGGVRSEAFF. The nucleotides are TGTGCCAGCAGCTTGTCGGGTTGGGGCGGGGTTCGCTCTGAAGCTTTCTTT.